The next 14 T cell receptor beta chains were all read from a single sample in a study of regulatory T cells in long-lasting Graves disease. Investigators prepared the TCR beta libraries by applying iRepertoire HTBI primers and Arm-PCR of CDR3 regions. MiXCR, applied by TCRdb to the multiplex PCR reads, yields one record per CDR3 protein. The table lists approximately 350,000 distinct CDR3 sequences, around 16% of them singletons, with 20% in the top ten. Time point specified: newly diagnosed GD, antithyroid drugs for less than 3 months. PBMC-extracted RNA yielded the TCR library. These data were likewise used in another study, on T cells in Graves' hyperthyroidism and ophthalmopathy.

Sequences were derived from peripheral blood mononuclear cells (PBMCs), sampled at new diagnosis, from a patient treated with antithyroid drugs. The origin of the receptors is a woman younger than 35 with Graves disease.

This clonotype was seen more than once but under ten times. The rearrangement joins TRBV11-2 to TRBJ2-4; no definite D call. Germline CDR1 and CDR2: SGHAT and FQNNGV. V lost 1 base and J 5 bases, leaving 21 bases between the germline ends. The CDR3 length is 18 residues. The DNA of the CDR3 is TGTGCCAGCAGCTTAGGGTCTGCCTCGGGTTTAGTCCAAAACATTCAGTACTTC. Residues: CASSLGSASGLVQNIQYF.

This clonotype was seen at least ten times. The chain has TRBV2 and TRBJ2-7, with a tentative D call TRBD1 (6 bases). The germline V and J ends were trimmed by 7 bases and 9 bases, with 13 bases remaining between them. The CDR3 totals 11 residues. In germline, CDR1 is SNHLY, CDR2 FYNNEI. CDR3 DNA sequence: TGTGCCAGCAATCGCCTGACAGGGCAGTACTTC. Its protein product is CASNRLTGQYF. The variable domain in full, with the rest retrieved from reference TRBV2 and TRBJ2-7, is EPEVTQTPSHQVTQMGQEVILRCVPISNHLYFYWYRQILGQKVEFLVSFYNNEISEKSEIFDDQFSVERPDGSNFTLKIRSTKLEDSAMYFCASNRLTGQYFGPGTRLTVT.

The sample holds many counts of this clonotype. The chain is built from TRBV6-1 and TRBJ2-7; D is undetermined. Trimming stripped 0 bases from V and 1 base from J, with 13 bases between. In germline, CDR1 is MNHNS, CDR2 SASEGT. This CDR3 spans 16 amino acids. This CDR3 is CASSEAPQFFSYEQYF. CDR3 DNA sequence: TGTGCCAGCAGTGAAGCGCCACAGTTCTTTTCCTACGAGCAGTACTTC.

This clonotype was detected a few times. The rearrangement uses TRBV19 and TRBJ1-4; no definite D call. Germline-derived CDR1 and CDR2 are LNHDA and SQIVND (reference sequence). V lost 7 bases, J lost 3 bases, and 12 bases lay in between. There are 14 residues in the CDR3. CDR3 amino acids: CASKERASNEKLFF. The CDR3 region has the DNA TGTGCCAGTAAGGAGAGGGCCTCTAATGAAAAACTGTTTTTT. The whole variable domain, filled in from reference TRBV19 and TRBJ1-4, reads DGGITQSPKYLFRKEGQNVTLSCEQNLNHDAMYWYRQDPGQGLRLIYYSQIVNDFQKGDIAEGYSVSREKKESFPLTVTSAQKNPTAFYLCASKERASNEKLFFGSGTQLSVL.

A note on this clonotype: This clone may be a read error of a much larger clone one base away. This chain uses TRBV5-8 with TRBJ2-2; perhaps D is TRBD1 or TRBD2 (5 bases each). CDR3 size: 16 residues. Trimming stripped 3 bases from V and 5 bases from J, with 17 bases between. CDR1 and CDR2 from the germline V gene are SGHTS and YDEGEE. The CDR3 DNA reads TGTGCCAGCAGCTCATGGGACGGGGTATTGACCGGGGAGCTGTTTTTT. Its translation: CASSSWDGVLTGELFF.

This clonotype was seen a few times. The V and J genes are TRBV18 and TRBJ2-2, with D perhaps matching TRBD1 (5 bases). The CDR3 is 14 residues long. Germline values: CDR1 KGHSH, CDR2 LQKENI. Trimming removed 0 bases from V and 6 bases from J, with 8 bases in between. CDR3 protein: CASSPPLGPGELFF. The CDR3 nucleotides read TGTGCCAGCTCACCACCGCTGGGGCCCGGGGAGCTGTTTTTT.

This clonotype was observed a handful of times. V and J are TRBV19 and TRBJ2-7; TRBD2 matches 8 bases. The CDR3 runs 16 residues. V lost 3 bases and J lost 0; bases outside the gene matches: 7. CDR1 is LNHDA and CDR2 is SQIVND in the germline V gene (reference sequence). The CDR3 protein is CASSIRSGSHSYEQYF. The CDR3 bases are TGTGCCAGTAGTATTCGCAGCGGGAGTCACTCCTACGAGCAGTACTTC.

V and J are TRBV14 and TRBJ2-3, with D maybe TRBD1 (5 bases). The CDR3 is made up of 17 amino acids. Per the germline V gene, CDR1 is SGHDN and CDR2 is FVKESK. V lost 4 bases and J lost 0, with 17 bases in between. The CDR3 sequence is CASSPWQGRESTDTQYF. Here the CDR3 DNA reads TGTGCCAGCAGCCCTTGGCAGGGCAGGGAAAGCACAGATACGCAGTATTTT.

This clonotype was observed at least ten times. The chain recombines TRBV5-1 with TRBJ2-1; D gene ambiguous. Germline V gene sequence: CDR1 SGHRS, CDR2 YFSETQ. The CDR3 has 14 residues. V lost 0 bases and J lost 8, with 12 bases in between. Written as DNA, the CDR3 is TGCGCCAGCAGCTTGGGCGGTTTCGTGGATGAGCAGTTCTTC. Translation gives CASSLGGFVDEQFF.

This rearrangement joins TRBV29-1 to TRBJ2-3; D is possibly TRBD2 (5 bases). V was cut by 4 bases and J by 6 bases, with 11 bases left in between. Germline CDR1 reads SQVTM; CDR2 reads ANQGSEA. CDR3 length equals 12 residues. DNA of the CDR3: TGCAGCGTTGGATGGGAGTCGGATACGCAGTATTTT. The encoded protein is CSVGWESDTQYF.

The chain has TRBV30 and TRBJ1-2; tentatively, D is TRBD1 (5 bases). Germline CDR1 is GTSNPN and CDR2 is SVGIG (reference sequence). V was clipped by 5 bases and J by 4 bases, with 14 bases between them. The CDR3 is 13 residues long. CDR3 coding DNA: TGTGCCTGGGTGGGGGGAGACGCCTATGGCTACACCTTC. As protein: CAWVGGDAYGYTF.

The chain combines TRBV4-2 with TRBJ2-5, with D possibly being TRBD2 (7 bases). Germline V lookup: CDR1 LGHNA, CDR2 YNFKEQ. The CDR3 loop spans 17 amino acids. V shed 4 bases and J shed 1 base, with 19 bases lying between them. CDR3 region: CASSPRTRGLLQETQYF. CDR3 sequence (DNA): TGTGCCAGCAGCCCCCGAACGCGGGGGCTTCTCCAAGAGACCCAGTACTTC.

This clonotype occurred once. The rearrangement links TRBV6-1 to TRBJ2-1; 8 bases are a match to TRBD2. Germline trimming cut 7 bases from V and 8 bases from J; bases unmatched to any gene: 10. The germline V gene encodes CDR1 MNHNS and CDR2 SASEGT. This CDR3 contains 14 residues. The chain's CDR3 is CASNGLAILDEQFF. The CDR3 DNA sequence: TGTGCCAGCAACGGACTAGCAATACTGGATGAGCAGTTCTTC.

This clonotype came up a few times. The chain couples TRBV4-1 to TRBJ1-1; D not resolved. Deletions cut 1 base from V and 0 bases from J, with 9 bases between. The CDR3 is made up of 15 amino acids. Germline loops: CDR1 MGHRA, CDR2 YSYEKL. Here the CDR3 reads CASSQGLTLNTEAFF. DNA of the CDR3: TGCGCCAGCAGCCAAGGATTGACCTTGAACACTGAAGCTTTCTTT.